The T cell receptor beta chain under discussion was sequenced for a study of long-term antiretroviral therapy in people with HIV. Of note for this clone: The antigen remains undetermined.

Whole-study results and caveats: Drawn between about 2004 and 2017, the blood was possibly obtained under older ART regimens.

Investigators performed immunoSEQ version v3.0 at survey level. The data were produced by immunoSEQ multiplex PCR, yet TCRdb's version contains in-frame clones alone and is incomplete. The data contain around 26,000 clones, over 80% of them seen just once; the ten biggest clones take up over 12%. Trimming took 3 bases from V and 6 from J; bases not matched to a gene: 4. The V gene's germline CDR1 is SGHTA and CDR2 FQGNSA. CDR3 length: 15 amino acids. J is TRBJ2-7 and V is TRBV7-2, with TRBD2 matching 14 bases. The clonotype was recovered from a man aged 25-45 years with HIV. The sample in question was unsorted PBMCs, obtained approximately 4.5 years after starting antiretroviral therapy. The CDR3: CASSFGLAGGREQYF. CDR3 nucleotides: TGTGCCAGCAGCTTTGGACTAGCGGGAGGTCGCGAGCAGTACTTC. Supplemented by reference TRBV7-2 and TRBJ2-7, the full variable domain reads GAGVSQSPSNKVTEKGKDVELRCDPISGHTALYWYRQSLGQGLEFLIYFQGNSAPDKSGLPSDRFSAERTGGSVSTLTIQRTQQEDSAVYLCASSFGLAGGREQYFGPGTRLTVT.